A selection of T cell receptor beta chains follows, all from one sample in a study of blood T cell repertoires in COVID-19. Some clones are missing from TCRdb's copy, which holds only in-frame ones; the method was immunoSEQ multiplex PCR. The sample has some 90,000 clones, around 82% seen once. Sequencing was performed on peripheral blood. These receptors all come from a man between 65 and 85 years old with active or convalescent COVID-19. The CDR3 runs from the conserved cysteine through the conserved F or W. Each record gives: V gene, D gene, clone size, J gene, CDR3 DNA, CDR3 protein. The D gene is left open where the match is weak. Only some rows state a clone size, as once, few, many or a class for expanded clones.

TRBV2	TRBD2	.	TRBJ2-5	TGTGCCAGCAGCCCAGCGGGGCTCCCCGGAGAGACCCAGTACTTC	CASSPAGLPGETQYF
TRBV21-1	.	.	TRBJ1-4	TGTGCCAGCAGCACGAGGGAACAACTTGCAACTAATGAAAAACTGTTTTTT	CASSTREQLATNEKLFF
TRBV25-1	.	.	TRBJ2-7	TGTGCCAGCAGTGATGCCGGGACACTGGCCTACGAGCAGTACTTC	CASSDAGTLAYEQYF
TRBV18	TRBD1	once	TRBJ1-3	TGTGCCAGCTCACCTTTGGACAGGGCCTTCTCTGGAAACACCATATATTTT	CASSPLDRAFSGNTIYF
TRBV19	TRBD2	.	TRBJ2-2	TGTGCCAGTAGCACAAAAATCTTCAGCGGGGGCCCGAACACCGGGGAGCTGTTTTTT	CASSTKIFSGGPNTGELFF
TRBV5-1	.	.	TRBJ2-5	TGCGCCAGCAGCTTCGGGGGTGACCAAGAGACCCAGTACTTC	CASSFGGDQETQYF
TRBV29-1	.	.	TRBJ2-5	TGCAGCGTTGAAGGGAGGGCTTCAGAGACCCAGTACTTC	CSVEGRASETQYF
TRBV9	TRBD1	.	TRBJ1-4	TGTGCCAGCAGCCCAACCGGGACAGGGGGTGAAAAACTGTTTTTT	CASSPTGTGGEKLFF
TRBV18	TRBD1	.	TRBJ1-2	TGTGCCAGCTCACCTTCCAGGGGGGATGGCTACACCTTC	CASSPSRGDGYTF
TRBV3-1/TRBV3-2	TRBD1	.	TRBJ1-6	TGTGCCAGCAGCCAATCCGGGACAGGGGGTATTTCACCCCTCCACTTT	CASSQSGTGGISPLHF
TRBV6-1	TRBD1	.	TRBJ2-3	TGTGCCAGCAGTGAAAAGGGACAGGGGGCCTATACGCAGTATTTT	CASSEKGQGAYTQYF
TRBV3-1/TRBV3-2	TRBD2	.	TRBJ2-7	TGTGCCAGCAGCCGGCGGGGGGCGACCTACGAGCAGTACTTC	CASSRRGATYEQYF
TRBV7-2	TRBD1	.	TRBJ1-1	TGTGCCAGCAGCTTCTCGACAGGGGTCACTGAAGCTTTCTTT	CASSFSTGVTEAFF
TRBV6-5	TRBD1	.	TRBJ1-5	TGTGCCAGCAGCACTAGACAGGGGCGAGATCAGCCCCAGCATTTT	CASSTRQGRDQPQHF
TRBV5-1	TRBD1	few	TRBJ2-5	TGCGCCAGCAGCCAAGTGGGACAGGGCGAGACCCAGTACTTC	CASSQVGQGETQYF
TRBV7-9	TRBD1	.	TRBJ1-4	TGTGCCAGCAGCCAGGGACAGGGTAATGAAAAACTGTTTTTT	CASSQGQGNEKLFF
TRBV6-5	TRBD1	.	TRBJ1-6	TGTGCCAGCAGTTACTCGACTGACAGGGGATTACCCCTCCACTTT	CASSYSTDRGLPLHF
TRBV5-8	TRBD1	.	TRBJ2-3	TGTGCCAGCAGGAGACAGGGTGGCGCAGATACGCAGTATTTT	CASRRQGGADTQYF
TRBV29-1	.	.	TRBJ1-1	TGCAGCGTTGGAGAGCATGCGGGCACTGAAGCTTTCTTT	CSVGEHAGTEAFF
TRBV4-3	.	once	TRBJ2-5	TGCGCCAGCAGCCAAGAACCGCGGGGAGAGACCCAGTACTTC	CASSQEPRGETQYF
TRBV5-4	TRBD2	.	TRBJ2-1	TGTGCCAGCAGCTCAGTACTAGCGGGGGGCTACAATGAGCAGTTCTTC	CASSSVLAGGYNEQFF
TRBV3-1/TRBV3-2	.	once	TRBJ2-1	TGTGCCAGCAGCTTTCGGGACATGGAGTTCTTC	CASSFRDMEFF
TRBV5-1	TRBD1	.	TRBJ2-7	TGCGCCAGCAGACCCCCCGGGACAGTAACCTACGAGCAGTACTTC	CASRPPGTVTYEQYF
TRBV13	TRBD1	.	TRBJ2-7	TGTGCCAGCAGCTCCCGACAGGGTATCAACGAGCAGTACTTC	CASSSRQGINEQYF
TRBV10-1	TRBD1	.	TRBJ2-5	TGCGCCAGCAGTGACGGGACAGTTCAAGAGACCCAGTACTTC	CASSDGTVQETQYF
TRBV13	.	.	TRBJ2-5	TGTGCCAGCAGCTTAGGTCGGGGGCAAGAGACCCAGTACTTC	CASSLGRGQETQYF
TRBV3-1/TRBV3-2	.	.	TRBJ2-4	TGTGCCAGCAGCCAAGGGGACACGATAGCCAAAAACATTCAGTACTTC	CASSQGDTIAKNIQYF
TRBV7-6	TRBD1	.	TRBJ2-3	TGTGCCAGCAGCCCAGGGGGCTCGACGGCAGATACGCAGTATTTT	CASSPGGSTADTQYF
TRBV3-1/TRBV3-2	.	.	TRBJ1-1	TGTGCCAGCAGCCAGGGGGCGCTGGACACTGAAGCTTTCTTT	CASSQGALDTEAFF
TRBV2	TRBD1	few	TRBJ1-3	TGTGCCAGCAGAGACAGGGGCTCTGGAAACACCATATATTTT	CASRDRGSGNTIYF
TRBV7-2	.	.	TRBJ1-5	TGTGCCAGCAGCTTAGATGGGAGGGGTCAGCCCCAGCATTTT	CASSLDGRGQPQHF
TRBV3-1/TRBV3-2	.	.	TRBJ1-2	TGTGCCAGCAGCCAAGGACTGACGGATAACCGGTATGGCTACACCTTC	CASSQGLTDNRYGYTF
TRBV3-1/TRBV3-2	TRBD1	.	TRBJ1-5	TGTGCCAGCAGCCAGGCCGGGACAGGGAGAAATCAGCCCCAGCATTTT	CASSQAGTGRNQPQHF
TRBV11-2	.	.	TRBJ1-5	TGTGCCAGCAGCTTAGACAGGGCCCCCAATCAGCCCCAGCATTTT	CASSLDRAPNQPQHF
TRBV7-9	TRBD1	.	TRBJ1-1	TGTGCCAGCAGCTTGTCAGGGACAGTGATGAACACTGAAGCTTTCTTT	CASSLSGTVMNTEAFF
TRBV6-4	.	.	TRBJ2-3	TGTGCCAGCAGTTCTACCTACAGAAAAGGAGATACGCAGTATTTT	CASSSTYRKGDTQYF
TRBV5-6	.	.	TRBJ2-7	TGTGCCAGCAGTTATATTGACAGACGGAACTACGAGCAGTACTTC	CASSYIDRRNYEQYF
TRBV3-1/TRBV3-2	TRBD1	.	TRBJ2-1	TGTGCCAGCAGCCAAGGACAGGGGGTCCACAATGAGCAGTTCTTC	CASSQGQGVHNEQFF
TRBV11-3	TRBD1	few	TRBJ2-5	TGTGCCAGCAGCACCCGACAGGGGGCTATGGAGACCCAGTACTTC	CASSTRQGAMETQYF
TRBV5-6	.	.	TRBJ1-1	TGTGCCAGCAGCGCAAGGGGCTTGAACACTGAAGCTTTCTTT	CASSARGLNTEAFF
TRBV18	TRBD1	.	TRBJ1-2	TGTGCCAGCTCACCCCGCTTTAGGTCCGGGACAGGGAAGGATCTGAACTATGGCTACACCTTC	CASSPRFRSGTGKDLNYGYTF
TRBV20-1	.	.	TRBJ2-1	TGCAGTGCTGAGCGAGTCAATGAGCAGTTCTTC	CSAERVNEQFF
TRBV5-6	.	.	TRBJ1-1	TGTGCCAGCAGCCTACCAGGGCACACTGAAGCTTTCTTT	CASSLPGHTEAFF
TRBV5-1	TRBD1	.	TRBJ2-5	TGCGCCAGCAGCTTAACAGGGGTAGAGACCCAGTACTTC	CASSLTGVETQYF
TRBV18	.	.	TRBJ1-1	TGTGCCAGCTCACCAGAGATGAACACTGAAGCTTTCTTT	CASSPEMNTEAFF